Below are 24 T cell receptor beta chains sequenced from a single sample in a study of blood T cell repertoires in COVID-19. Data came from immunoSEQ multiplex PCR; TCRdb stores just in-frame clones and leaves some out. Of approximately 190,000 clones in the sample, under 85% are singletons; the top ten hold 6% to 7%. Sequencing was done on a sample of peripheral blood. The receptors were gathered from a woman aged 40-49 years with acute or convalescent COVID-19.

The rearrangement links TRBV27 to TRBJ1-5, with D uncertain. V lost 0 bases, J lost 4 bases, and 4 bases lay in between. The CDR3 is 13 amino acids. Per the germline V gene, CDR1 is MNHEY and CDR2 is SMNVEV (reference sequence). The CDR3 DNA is TGTGCCAGCAGTTTATCGAGAAATCAGCCCCAGCATTTT. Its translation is CASSLSRNQPQHF.

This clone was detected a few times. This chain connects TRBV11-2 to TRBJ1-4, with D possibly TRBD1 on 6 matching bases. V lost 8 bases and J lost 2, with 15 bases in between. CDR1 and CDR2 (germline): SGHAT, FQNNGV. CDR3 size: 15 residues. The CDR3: CASRAYRATNEKLFF. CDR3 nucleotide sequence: TGTGCCAGCCGAGCCTACAGGGCGACTAATGAAAAACTGTTTTTT.

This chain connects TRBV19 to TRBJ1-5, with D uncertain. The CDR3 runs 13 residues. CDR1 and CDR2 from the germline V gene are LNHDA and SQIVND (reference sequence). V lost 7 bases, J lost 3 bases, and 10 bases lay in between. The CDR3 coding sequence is TGTGCCAGTACTCGGGGTTTCAATCAGCCCCAGCATTTT. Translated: CASTRGFNQPQHF.

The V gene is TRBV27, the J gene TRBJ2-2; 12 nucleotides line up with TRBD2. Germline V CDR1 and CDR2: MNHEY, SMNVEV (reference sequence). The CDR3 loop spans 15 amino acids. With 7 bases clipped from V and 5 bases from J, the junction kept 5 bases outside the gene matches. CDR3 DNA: TGTGCCAGCAAACTCCTAGCGGGAGGGACCGGGGAGCTGTTTTTT. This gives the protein CASKLLAGGTGELFF.

Here the CDR3 DNA reads TGTGCCAGCTCACCTTTAGCAGGGGTTTTTGACGGGGCCAACGTCCTGACTTTC. Protein sequence: CASSPLAGVFDGANVLTF. V is TRBV18 and J is TRBJ2-6; perhaps TRBD1 as D (6 bases). V lost 3 bases and J 4 bases, leaving 19 bases between the germline ends. Germline V gene data show CDR1 as KGHSH and CDR2 as LQKENI. The CDR3 extends over 18 amino acids.

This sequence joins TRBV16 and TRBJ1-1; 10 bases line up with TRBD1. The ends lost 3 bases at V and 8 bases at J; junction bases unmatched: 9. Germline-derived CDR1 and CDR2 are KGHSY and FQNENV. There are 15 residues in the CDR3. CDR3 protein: CASSHTDRGSLEAFF. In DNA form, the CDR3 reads TGTGCCAGCAGCCATACGGACAGGGGGTCTCTGGAAGCTTTCTTT.

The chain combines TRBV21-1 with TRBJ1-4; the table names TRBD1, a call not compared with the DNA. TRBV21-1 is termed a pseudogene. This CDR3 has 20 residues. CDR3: CASSKWGPGDRAATNEKLFF. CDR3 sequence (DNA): TGTGCCAGCAGCAAATGGGGTCCGGGGGACAGGGCTGCAACTAATGAAAAACTGTTTTTT.

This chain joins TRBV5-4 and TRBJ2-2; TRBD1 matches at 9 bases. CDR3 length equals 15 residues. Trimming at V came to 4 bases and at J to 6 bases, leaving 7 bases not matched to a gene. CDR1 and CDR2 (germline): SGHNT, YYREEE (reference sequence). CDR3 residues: CASSAGQGLAGELFF. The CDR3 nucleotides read TGTGCCAGCAGCGCGGGACAGGGTCTAGCCGGGGAGCTGTTTTTT.

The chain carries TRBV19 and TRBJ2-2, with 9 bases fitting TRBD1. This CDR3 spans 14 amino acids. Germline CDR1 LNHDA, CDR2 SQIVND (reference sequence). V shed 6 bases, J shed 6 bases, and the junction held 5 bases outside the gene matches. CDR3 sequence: CASRGTGSSGELFF. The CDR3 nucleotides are TGTGCCAGTAGGGGGACAGGGTCTTCCGGGGAGCTGTTTTTT.

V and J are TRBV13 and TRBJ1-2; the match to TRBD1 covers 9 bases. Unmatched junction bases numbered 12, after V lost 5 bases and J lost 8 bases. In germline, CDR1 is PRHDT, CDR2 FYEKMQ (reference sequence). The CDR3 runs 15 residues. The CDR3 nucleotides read TGTGCCAGCAGCCTAAACGACAGGGGGTTTGAAGGCTACACCTTC. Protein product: CASSLNDRGFEGYTF.

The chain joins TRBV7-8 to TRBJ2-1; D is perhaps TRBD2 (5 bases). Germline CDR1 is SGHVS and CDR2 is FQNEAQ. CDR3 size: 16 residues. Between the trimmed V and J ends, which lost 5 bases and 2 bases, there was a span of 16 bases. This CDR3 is CASSPSGKRPYNEQFF. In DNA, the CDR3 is TGTGCCAGCAGCCCCTCGGGAAAGCGGCCCTACAATGAGCAGTTCTTC.

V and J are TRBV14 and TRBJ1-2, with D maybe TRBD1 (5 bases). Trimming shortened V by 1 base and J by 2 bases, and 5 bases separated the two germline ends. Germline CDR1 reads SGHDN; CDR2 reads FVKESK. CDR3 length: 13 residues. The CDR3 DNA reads TGTGCCAGCAGCCAAGGACAGAACTATGGCTACACCTTC. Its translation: CASSQGQNYGYTF.

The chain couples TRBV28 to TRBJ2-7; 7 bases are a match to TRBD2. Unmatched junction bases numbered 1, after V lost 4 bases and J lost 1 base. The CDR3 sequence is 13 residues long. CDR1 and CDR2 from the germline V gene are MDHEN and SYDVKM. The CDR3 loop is CASSYGGSYEQYF. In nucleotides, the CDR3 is TGTGCCAGCAGTTACGGGGGGTCCTACGAGCAGTACTTC. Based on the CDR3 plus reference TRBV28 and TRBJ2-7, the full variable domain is DVKVTQSSRYLVKRTGEKVFLECVQDMDHENMFWYRQDPGLGLRLIYFSYDVKMKEKGDIPEGYSVSREKKERFSLILESASTNQTSMYLCASSYGGSYEQYFGPGTRLTVT.

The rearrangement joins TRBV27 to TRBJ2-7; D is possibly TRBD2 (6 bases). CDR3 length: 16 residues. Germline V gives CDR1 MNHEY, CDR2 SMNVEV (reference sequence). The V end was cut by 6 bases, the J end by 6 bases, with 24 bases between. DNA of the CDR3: TGTGCCAGCAGCCGGCCGGCTATTGGGCGCGGGGTCGAGCAGTACTTC. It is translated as CASSRPAIGRGVEQYF.

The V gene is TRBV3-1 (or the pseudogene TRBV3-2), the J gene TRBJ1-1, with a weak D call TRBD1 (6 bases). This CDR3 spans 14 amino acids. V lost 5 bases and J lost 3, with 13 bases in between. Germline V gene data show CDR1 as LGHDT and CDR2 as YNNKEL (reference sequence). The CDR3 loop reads CASSSGGGDTEAFF. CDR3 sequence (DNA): TGTGCCAGCAGCTCCGGAGGGGGGGACACTGAAGCTTTCTTT.

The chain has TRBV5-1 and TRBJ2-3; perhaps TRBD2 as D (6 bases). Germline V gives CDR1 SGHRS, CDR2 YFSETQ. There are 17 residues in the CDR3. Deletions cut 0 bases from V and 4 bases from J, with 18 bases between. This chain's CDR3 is CASSLDLATGGPDTQYF. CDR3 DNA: TGCGCCAGCAGCTTGGATCTGGCCACAGGAGGGCCAGATACGCAGTATTTT.

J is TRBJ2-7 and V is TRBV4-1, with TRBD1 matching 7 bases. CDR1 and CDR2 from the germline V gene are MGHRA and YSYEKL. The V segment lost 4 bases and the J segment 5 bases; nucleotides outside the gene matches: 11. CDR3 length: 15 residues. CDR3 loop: CASSRVNQGVDEQYF. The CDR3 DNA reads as TGCGCCAGCAGCCGTGTGAACCAGGGGGTGGACGAGCAGTACTTC.

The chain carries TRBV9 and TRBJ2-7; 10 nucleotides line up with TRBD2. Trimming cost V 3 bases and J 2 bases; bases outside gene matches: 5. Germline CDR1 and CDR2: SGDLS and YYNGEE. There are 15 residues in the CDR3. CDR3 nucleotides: TGTGCCAGCAGCGCCTCTAGCGGGGGCCCCTACGAGCAGTACTTC. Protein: CASSASSGGPYEQYF. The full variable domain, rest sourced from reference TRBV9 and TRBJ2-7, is DSGVTQTPKHLITATGQRVTLRCSPRSGDLSVYWYQQSLDQGLQFLIQYYNGEERAKGNILERFSAQQFPDLHSELNLSSLELGDSALYFCASSASSGGPYEQYFGPGTRLTVT.

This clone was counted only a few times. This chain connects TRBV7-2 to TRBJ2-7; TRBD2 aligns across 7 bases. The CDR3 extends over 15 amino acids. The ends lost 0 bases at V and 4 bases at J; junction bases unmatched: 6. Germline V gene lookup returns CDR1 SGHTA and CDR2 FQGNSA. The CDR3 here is CASSLAAGVGYEQYF. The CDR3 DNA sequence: TGTGCCAGCAGCTTAGCGGCGGGAGTGGGGTACGAGCAGTACTTC.

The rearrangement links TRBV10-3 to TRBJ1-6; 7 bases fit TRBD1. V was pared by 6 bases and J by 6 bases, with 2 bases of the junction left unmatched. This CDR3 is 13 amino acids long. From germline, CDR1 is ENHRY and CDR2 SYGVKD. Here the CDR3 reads CAIRDRTNSPLHF. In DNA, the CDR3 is TGTGCCATCAGGGACAGGACTAATTCACCCCTCCACTTT.

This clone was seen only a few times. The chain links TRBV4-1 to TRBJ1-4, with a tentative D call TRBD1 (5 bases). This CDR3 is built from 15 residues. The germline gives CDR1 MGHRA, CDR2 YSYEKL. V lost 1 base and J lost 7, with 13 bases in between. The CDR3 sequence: CASSQAEGYGEKLFF. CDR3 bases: TGCGCCAGCAGCCAAGCGGAGGGGTACGGTGAAAAACTGTTTTTT.

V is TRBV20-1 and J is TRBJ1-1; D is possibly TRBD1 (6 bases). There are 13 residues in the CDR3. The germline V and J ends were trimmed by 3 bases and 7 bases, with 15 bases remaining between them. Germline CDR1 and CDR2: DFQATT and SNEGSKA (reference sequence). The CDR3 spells CSASDDRSLEAFF. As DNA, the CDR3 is TGCAGTGCTAGTGATGACAGGAGCCTTGAAGCTTTCTTT.

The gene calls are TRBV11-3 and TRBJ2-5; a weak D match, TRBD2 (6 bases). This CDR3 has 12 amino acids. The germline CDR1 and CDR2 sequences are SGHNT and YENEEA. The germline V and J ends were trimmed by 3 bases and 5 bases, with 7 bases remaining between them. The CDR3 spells CASSFGGETQYF. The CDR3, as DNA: TGTGCCAGCAGCTTTGGGGGGGAGACCCAGTACTTC.

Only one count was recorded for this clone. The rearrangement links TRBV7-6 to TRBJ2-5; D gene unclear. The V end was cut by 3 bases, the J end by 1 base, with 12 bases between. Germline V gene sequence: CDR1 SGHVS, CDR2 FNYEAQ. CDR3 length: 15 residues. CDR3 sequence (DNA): TGTGCCAGCAGCTTTTCCGTTGGGCCCCAAGAGACCCAGTACTTC. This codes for CASSFSVGPQETQYF. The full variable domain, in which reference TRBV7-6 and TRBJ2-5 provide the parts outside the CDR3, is GAGVSQSPRYKVTKRGQDVALRCDPISGHVSLYWYRQALGQGPEFLTYFNYEAQQDKSGLPNDRFSAERPEGSISTLTIQRTEQRDSAMYRCASSFSVGPQETQYFGPGTRLLVL.